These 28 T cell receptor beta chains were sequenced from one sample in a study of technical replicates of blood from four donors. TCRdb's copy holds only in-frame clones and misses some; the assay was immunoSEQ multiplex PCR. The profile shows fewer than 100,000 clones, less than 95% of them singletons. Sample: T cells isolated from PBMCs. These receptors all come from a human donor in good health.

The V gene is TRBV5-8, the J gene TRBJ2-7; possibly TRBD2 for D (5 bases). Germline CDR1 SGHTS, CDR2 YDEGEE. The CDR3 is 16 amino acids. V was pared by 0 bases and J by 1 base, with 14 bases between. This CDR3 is CASSLGTGSLSYEQYF. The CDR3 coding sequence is TGTGCCAGCAGCTTGGGGACGGGGTCCCTGTCCTACGAGCAGTACTTC.

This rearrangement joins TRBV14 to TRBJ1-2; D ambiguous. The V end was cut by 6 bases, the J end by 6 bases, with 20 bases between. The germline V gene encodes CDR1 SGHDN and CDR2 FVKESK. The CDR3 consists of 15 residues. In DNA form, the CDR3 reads TGTGCCAGCAGTCTCTTCCGGGAGGTTTCTGATGGCTACACCTTC. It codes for CASSLFREVSDGYTF.

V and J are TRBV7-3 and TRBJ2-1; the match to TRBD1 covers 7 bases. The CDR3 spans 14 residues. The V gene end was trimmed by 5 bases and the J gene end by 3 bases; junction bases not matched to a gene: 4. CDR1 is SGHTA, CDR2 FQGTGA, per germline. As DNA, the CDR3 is TGTGCCAGCAGCCCGGACAGGTTCTACAATGAGCAGTTCTTC. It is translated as CASSPDRFYNEQFF.

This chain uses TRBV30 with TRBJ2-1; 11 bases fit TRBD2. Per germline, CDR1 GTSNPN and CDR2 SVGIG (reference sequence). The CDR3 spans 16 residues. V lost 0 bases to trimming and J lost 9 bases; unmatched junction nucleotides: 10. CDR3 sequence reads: CAWSVRLAGGGGEQFF. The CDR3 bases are TGTGCCTGGAGTGTAAGGCTAGCGGGAGGAGGTGGTGAGCAGTTCTTC.

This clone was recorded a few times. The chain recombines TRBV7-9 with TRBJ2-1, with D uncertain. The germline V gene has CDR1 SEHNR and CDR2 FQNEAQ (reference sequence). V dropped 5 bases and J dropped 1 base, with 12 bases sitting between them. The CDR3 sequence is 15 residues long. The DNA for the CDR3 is TGTGCCAGCAGCAAACTGGGCCAATCCTACAATGAGCAGTTCTTC. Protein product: CASSKLGQSYNEQFF.

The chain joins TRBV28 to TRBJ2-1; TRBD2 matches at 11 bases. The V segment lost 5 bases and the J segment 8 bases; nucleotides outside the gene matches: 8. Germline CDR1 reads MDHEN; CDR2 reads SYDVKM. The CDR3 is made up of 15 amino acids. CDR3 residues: CASSPIAGGPHEQFF. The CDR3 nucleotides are TGTGCCAGCAGTCCTATAGCGGGAGGGCCACATGAGCAGTTCTTC.

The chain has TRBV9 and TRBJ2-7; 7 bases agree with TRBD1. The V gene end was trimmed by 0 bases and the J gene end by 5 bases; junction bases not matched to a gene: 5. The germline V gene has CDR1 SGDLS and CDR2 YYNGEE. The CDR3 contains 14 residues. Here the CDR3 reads CASSVEGTADEQYF. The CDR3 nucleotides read TGTGCCAGCAGCGTAGAGGGGACAGCAGACGAGCAGTACTTC.

Here the CDR3 DNA reads TGTGCCAGCAGTGAGATGGGCGTGAAGAATGAGCAGTTCTTC. The encoded protein is CASSEMGVKNEQFF. The chain recombines TRBV2 with TRBJ2-1; no clear D. Germline V gene data show CDR1 as SNHLY and CDR2 as FYNNEI. Deletions cut 3 bases from V and 7 bases from J, with 13 bases between. The CDR3 spans 14 residues.

CDR3 sequence: CASSSGQGAGTQYF. In DNA, the CDR3 is TGTGCCAGCAGTTCCGGCCAGGGGGCAGGGACCCAGTACTTC. The chain carries TRBV6-5 and TRBJ2-5; TRBD1 matches at 8 bases. V was pared by 4 bases and J by 7 bases, with 8 bases of the junction left unmatched. CDR3 length: 14 amino acids. Germline-derived CDR1 and CDR2 are MNHEY and SVGAGI.

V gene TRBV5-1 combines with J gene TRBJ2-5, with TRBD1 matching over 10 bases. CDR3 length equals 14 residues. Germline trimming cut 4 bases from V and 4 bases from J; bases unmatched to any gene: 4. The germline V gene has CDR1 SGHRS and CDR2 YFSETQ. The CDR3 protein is CASSVTGGGETQYF. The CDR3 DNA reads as TGCGCCAGCAGCGTGACAGGGGGCGGAGAGACCCAGTACTTC. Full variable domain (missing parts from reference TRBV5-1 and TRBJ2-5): KAGVTQTPRYLIKTRGQQVTLSCSPISGHRSVSWYQQTPGQGLQFLFEYFSETQRNKGNFPGRFSGRQFSNSRSEMNVSTLELGDSALYLCASSVTGGGETQYFGPGTRLLVL.

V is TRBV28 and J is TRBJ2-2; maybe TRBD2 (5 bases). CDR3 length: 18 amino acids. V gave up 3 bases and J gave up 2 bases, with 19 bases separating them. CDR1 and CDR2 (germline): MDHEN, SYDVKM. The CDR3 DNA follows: TGTGCCAGCAGTTTTTTAACCAGTCTAAGCGGTAACACCGGGGAGCTGTTTTTT. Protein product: CASSFLTSLSGNTGELFF.

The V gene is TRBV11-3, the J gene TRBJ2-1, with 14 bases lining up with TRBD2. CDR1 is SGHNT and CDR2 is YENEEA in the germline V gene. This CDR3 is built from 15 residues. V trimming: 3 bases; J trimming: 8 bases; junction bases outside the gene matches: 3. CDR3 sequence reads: CASSFGTSGSYEQFF. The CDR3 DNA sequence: TGTGCCAGCAGCTTCGGGACTAGCGGGAGCTATGAGCAGTTCTTC.

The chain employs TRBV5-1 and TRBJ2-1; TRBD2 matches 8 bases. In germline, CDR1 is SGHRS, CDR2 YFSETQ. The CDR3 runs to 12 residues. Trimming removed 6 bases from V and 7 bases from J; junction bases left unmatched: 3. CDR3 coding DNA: TGCGCCAGCACCACTAGCGGTAATGAGCAGTTCTTC. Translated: CASTTSGNEQFF.

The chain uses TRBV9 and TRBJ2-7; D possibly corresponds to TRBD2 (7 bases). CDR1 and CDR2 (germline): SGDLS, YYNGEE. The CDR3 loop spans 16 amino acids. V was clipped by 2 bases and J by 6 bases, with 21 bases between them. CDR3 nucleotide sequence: TGTGCCAGCAGCGTGGCAAGGGGGGGCTACGCGGGCGAGCAGTACTTC. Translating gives CASSVARGGYAGEQYF. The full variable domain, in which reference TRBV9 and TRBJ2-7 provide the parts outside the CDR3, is DSGVTQTPKHLITATGQRVTLRCSPRSGDLSVYWYQQSLDQGLQFLIQYYNGEERAKGNILERFSAQQFPDLHSELNLSSLELGDSALYFCASSVARGGYAGEQYFGPGTRLTVT.

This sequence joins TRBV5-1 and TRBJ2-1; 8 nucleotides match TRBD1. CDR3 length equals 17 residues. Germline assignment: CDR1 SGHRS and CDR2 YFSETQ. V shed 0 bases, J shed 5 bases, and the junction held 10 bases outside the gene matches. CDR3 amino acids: CASSLGPARGHNNEQFF. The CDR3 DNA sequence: TGCGCCAGCAGCTTGGGGCCCGCCAGGGGGCATAACAATGAGCAGTTCTTC.

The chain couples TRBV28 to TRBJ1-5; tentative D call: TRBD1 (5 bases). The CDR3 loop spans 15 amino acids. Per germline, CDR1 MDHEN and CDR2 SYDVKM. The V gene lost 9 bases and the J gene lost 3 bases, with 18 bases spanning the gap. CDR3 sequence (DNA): TGTGCCAGTTCAGGGTCCCAAGTATACAATCAGCCCCAGCATTTT. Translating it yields CASSGSQVYNQPQHF.

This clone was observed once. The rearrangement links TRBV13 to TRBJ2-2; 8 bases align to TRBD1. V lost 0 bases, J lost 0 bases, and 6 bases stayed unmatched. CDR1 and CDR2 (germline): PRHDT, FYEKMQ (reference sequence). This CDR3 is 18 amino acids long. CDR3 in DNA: TGTGCCAGCAGCTTAGGGGTTGAGACAGGGGCGAACACCGGGGAGCTGTTTTTT. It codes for CASSLGVETGANTGELFF.

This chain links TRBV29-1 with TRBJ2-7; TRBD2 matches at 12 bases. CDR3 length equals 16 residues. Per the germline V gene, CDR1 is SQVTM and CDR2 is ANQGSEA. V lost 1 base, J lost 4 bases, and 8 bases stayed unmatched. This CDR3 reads CSVEGLAGASFYEQYF. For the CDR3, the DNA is TGCAGCGTTGAAGGACTAGCGGGAGCCTCGTTTTACGAGCAGTACTTC.

As DNA, the CDR3 is TGTGCCAGCAGGGATGGAGGGGCTGAGCAGTTCTTC. Translation: CASRDGGAEQFF. The chain couples TRBV2 to TRBJ2-1, with D possibly matching TRBD2 (6 bases). V was pared by 6 bases and J by 9 bases, with 12 bases between. Germline-derived CDR1 and CDR2 are SNHLY and FYNNEI. The CDR3 length is 12 residues. The whole variable domain, filled in from reference TRBV2 and TRBJ2-1, reads EPEVTQTPSHQVTQMGQEVILRCVPISNHLYFYWYRQILGQKVEFLVSFYNNEISEKSEIFDDQFSVERPDGSNFTLKIRSTKLEDSAMYFCASRDGGAEQFFGPGTRLTVL.

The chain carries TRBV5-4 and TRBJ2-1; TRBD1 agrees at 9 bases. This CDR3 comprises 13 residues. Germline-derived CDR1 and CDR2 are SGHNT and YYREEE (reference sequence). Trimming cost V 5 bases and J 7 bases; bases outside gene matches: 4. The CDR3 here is CASSGQGFNEQFF. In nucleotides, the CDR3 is TGTGCCAGCAGTGGACAGGGGTTTAATGAGCAGTTCTTC.

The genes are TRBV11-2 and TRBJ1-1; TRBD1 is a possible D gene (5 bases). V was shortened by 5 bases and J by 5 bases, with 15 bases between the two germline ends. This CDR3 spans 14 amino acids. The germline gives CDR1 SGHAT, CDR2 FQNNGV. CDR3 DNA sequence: TGTGCCAGCAGCCGCCGGGGGGATCGGACTGAAGCTTTCTTT. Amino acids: CASSRRGDRTEAFF. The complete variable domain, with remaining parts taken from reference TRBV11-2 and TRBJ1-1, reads EAGVAQSPRYKIIEKRQSVAFWCNPISGHATLYWYQQILGQGPKLLIQFQNNGVVDDSQLPKDRFSAERLKGVDSTLKIQPAKLEDSAVYLCASSRRGDRTEAFFGQGTRLTVV.

In DNA, the CDR3 is TGTGCCAGCAGCCAAGACAACAGGGGGGGATACGAGCAGTACTTC. This encodes CASSQDNRGGYEQYF. V is TRBV4-2 and J is TRBJ2-5, with D possibly being TRBD1 (8 bases). The DNA matches TRBJ2-7 better at its end, which makes the J call doubtful. The CDR3 runs to 15 residues. Germline CDR1 LGHNA, CDR2 YNFKEQ.

The CDR3 spells CASRVTHTSGRAQYF. CDR3 sequence (DNA): TGTGCCAGCAGAGTTACTCACACTAGCGGGAGGGCGCAGTACTTC. The rearrangement uses TRBV6-5 and TRBJ2-7, with 13 bases fitting TRBD2. The J segment lost 9 bases and the V segment lost 6 bases, leaving 11 bases of the junction unmatched. The CDR3 runs to 15 residues. The V gene's germline CDR1 is MNHEY and CDR2 SVGAGI.

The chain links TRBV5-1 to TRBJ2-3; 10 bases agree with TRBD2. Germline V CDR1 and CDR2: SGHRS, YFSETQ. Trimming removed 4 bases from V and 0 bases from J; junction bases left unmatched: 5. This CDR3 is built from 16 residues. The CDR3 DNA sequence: TGCGCCAGCAGCCTAGGACTAGCGGAAAGCACAGATACGCAGTATTTT. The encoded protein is CASSLGLAESTDTQYF.

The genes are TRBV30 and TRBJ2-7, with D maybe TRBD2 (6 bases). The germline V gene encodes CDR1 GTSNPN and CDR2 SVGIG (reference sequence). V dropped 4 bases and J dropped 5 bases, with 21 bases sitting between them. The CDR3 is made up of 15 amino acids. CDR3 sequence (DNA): TGTGCCTGGAATCCTCTCGGGGGAAGTGGCAACGAGCAGTACTTC. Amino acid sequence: CAWNPLGGSGNEQYF. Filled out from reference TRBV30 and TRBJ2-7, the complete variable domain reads SQTIHQWPATLVQPVGSPLSLECTVEGTSNPNLYWYRQAAGRGLQLLFYSVGIGQISSEVPQNLSASRPQDRQFILSSKKLLLSDSGFYLCAWNPLGGSGNEQYFGPGTRLTVT.

The CDR3 bases are TGTGCCAGCAGCTTGAGCGGGAGTAGGACAGATACGCAGTATTTT. Translating gives CASSLSGSRTDTQYF. The rearrangement joins TRBV5-5 to TRBJ2-3; 8 bases fit TRBD2. This CDR3 region has 15 residues. Germline lookup yields CDR1 SGHKS and CDR2 YYEKEE (reference sequence). Trimming cost V 1 base and J 3 bases; bases outside gene matches: 4.

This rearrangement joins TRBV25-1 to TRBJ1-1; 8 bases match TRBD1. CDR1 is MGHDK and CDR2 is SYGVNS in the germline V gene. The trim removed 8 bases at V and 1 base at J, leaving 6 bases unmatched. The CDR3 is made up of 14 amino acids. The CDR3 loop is CASGLTGANTEAFF. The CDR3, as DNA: TGTGCCAGCGGACTGACAGGGGCGAACACTGAAGCTTTCTTT.

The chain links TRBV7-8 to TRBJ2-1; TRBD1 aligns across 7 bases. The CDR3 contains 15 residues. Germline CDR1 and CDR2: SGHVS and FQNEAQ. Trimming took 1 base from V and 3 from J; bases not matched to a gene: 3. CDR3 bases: TGTGCCAGCAGCTTAGAAGGGGACAGCTACAATGAGCAGTTCTTC. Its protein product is CASSLEGDSYNEQFF.